These 15 T cell receptor beta chains came from one sample sequenced in a study of T cell repertoires in cytomegalovirus infection. Each CDR3 protein is one row after TCRdb ran MiXCR on the reads. Here the sample spans roughly 700,000 distinct CDR3 sequences, 33% being singletons. No cognate antigen is known for these TCRs. The input for sequencing was cultured PBMCs, taken from culture after CMV antigen stimulation. Receptors originate from a human donor in good health (CMV status not recorded). Some clones in this sample may be carry-over from other donors' samples.

The gene calls are TRBV27 and TRBJ1-4, with 8 bases that match TRBD1. Germline values: CDR1 MNHEY, CDR2 SMNVEV (reference sequence). This CDR3 comprises 15 residues. The J segment lost 7 bases and the V segment lost 4 bases, leaving 8 bases of the junction unmatched. The CDR3 DNA reads TGTGCCAGCAGTTCAAAGGGACAGGTCGGTGAAAAACTGTTTTTT. This translates into CASSSKGQVGEKLFF.

The chain recombines TRBV5-4 with TRBJ1-5; D gene ambiguous. The V end was cut by 4 bases, the J end by 5 bases, with 10 bases between. Germline assignment: CDR1 SGHNT and CDR2 YYREEE (reference sequence). This CDR3 is 13 amino acids long. The CDR3 DNA reads TGTGCCAGCAGCAGACGGCCCGATCAGCCCCAGCATTTT. Amino acids: CASSRRPDQPQHF.

In its sample, this clonotype was seen a few times. This rearrangement joins TRBV19 to TRBJ1-5; 9 nucleotides agree with TRBD1. The CDR3 sequence is 15 residues long. CDR1 is LNHDA, CDR2 SQIVND, per germline (reference sequence). Germline trimming cut 7 bases from V and 1 base from J; bases unmatched to any gene: 5. The CDR3 reads CASTGQGLSNQPQHF. In nucleotides, the CDR3 is TGTGCCAGTACGGGACAGGGATTAAGCAATCAGCCCCAGCATTTT.

The genes are TRBV15 and TRBJ2-3; tentatively, D is TRBD1 (5 bases). Germline V lookup: CDR1 LNHNV, CDR2 YYDKDF (reference sequence). V dropped 1 base and J dropped 2 bases, with 10 bases sitting between them. This CDR3 has 15 residues. CDR3 sequence: CATSRVSGPTDTQYF. CDR3 in DNA: TGTGCCACCAGCAGAGTTTCAGGGCCCACAGATACGCAGTATTTT.

The chain employs TRBV5-4 and TRBJ1-4; 11 bases align to TRBD1. The germline CDR1 and CDR2 sequences are SGHNT and YYREEE (reference sequence). The CDR3 contains 18 residues. The ends lost 3 bases at V and 8 bases at J; junction bases unmatched: 15. The CDR3 loop is CASSYGQGAEGRGEKLFF. The CDR3, as DNA: TGTGCCAGCAGCTATGGACAGGGGGCAGAGGGGAGAGGCGAAAAACTGTTTTTT.

The rearrangement uses TRBV7-8 and TRBJ2-2; possibly TRBD2 for D (6 bases). CDR3 length: 14 residues. Germline V gene sequence: CDR1 SGHVS, CDR2 FQNEAQ. Trimming pared 1 base from V and 7 bases from J, leaving 10 bases between. This chain's CDR3 is CASSLVRGNGELFF. Here the CDR3 DNA reads TGTGCCAGCAGCTTAGTTCGGGGGAACGGGGAGCTGTTTTTT.

This clonotype appeared a few times. This rearrangement joins TRBV6-5 to TRBJ1-1; D not certain. Per germline, CDR1 MNHEY and CDR2 SVGAGI. Trimming pared 4 bases from V and 2 bases from J, leaving 11 bases between. This CDR3 region has 14 residues. The CDR3 loop is CASSSGGANTEAFF. CDR3 DNA: TGTGCCAGCAGTTCCGGAGGTGCTAACACTGAAGCTTTCTTT.

The chain carries TRBV12-3 or TRBV12-4 and TRBJ1-1; possibly TRBD1 for D (5 bases). V was clipped by 5 bases and J by 6 bases, with 10 bases between them. This CDR3 spans 12 amino acids. In DNA, the CDR3 is TGTGCCAGCAGTGTTGACAGTCCTGAAGCTTTCTTT. Translating it yields CASSVDSPEAFF.

The CDR3 is CASSLSLYYEQYF. CDR3 nucleotide sequence: TGTGCCAGCAGTTTGAGTCTTTACTACGAGCAGTACTTC. The chain carries TRBV27 and TRBJ2-7, with no clear D. From germline, CDR1 is MNHEY and CDR2 SMNVEV (reference sequence). The V gene lost 3 bases and the J gene lost 3 bases, with 9 bases spanning the gap. The length of the CDR3 is 13 residues.

This clonotype was counted a few times. The chain has TRBV6-5 and TRBJ2-1; D is perhaps TRBD1 (6 bases). The CDR3 loop spans 16 amino acids. The V end was cut by 4 bases, the J end by 3 bases, with 16 bases between. Germline lookup yields CDR1 MNHEY and CDR2 SVGAGI. The CDR3 is CASSWSPDSNYNEQFF. The CDR3 bases are TGTGCCAGCAGTTGGTCCCCGGACAGCAACTACAATGAGCAGTTCTTC.

V usage is TRBV18 and J usage is TRBJ2-3; no definite D call. Germline values: CDR1 KGHSH, CDR2 LQKENI. V dropped 6 bases and J dropped 8 bases, with 18 bases sitting between them. The CDR3 extends over 14 amino acids. CDR3 sequence: CASSSDGGAGTQYF. CDR3 in DNA: TGTGCCAGCTCCTCCGACGGTGGTGCTGGTACGCAGTATTTT.

This sequence joins TRBV6-5 and TRBJ1-2; TRBD1 agrees at 8 bases. The CDR3 is 14 residues long. J lost 3 bases, V lost 3 bases, and 3 bases had no gene match. CDR1 is MNHEY, CDR2 SVGAGI, per germline. The CDR3 nucleotides read TGTGCCAGCAGTTATGGACAGGGAGACTATGGCTACACCTTC. Its protein product is CASSYGQGDYGYTF.

The chain uses TRBV7-9 and TRBJ2-1; TRBD2 agrees at 12 bases. Per germline, CDR1 SEHNR and CDR2 FQNEAQ (reference sequence). J was trimmed by 1 base and V by 7 bases; bases with no gene match: 11. CDR3 length: 18 amino acids. The CDR3 loop is CASTRTSGARGSYNEQFF. In nucleotides, the CDR3 is TGTGCCAGCACCCGGACTAGCGGGGCCCGTGGGTCCTACAATGAGCAGTTCTTC. The full variable domain, its missing parts supplied by reference TRBV7-9 and TRBJ2-1, is DTGVSQNPRHKITKRGQNVTFRCDPISEHNRLYWYRQTLGQGPEFLTYFQNEAQLEKSRLLSDRFSAERPKGSFSTLEIQRTEQGDSAMYLCASTRTSGARGSYNEQFFGPGTRLTVL.

This clonotype was counted only a few times. The rearrangement links TRBV6-8 to TRBJ2-3; D unresolved. The CDR3 covers 11 residues. Trimming removed 8 bases at V and 5 bases at J, with 8 bases between. CDR1 and CDR2 (germline): MNHGY, SAAAGT. CDR3 sequence: CASYRQDTQYF. The CDR3 DNA reads TGTGCCAGCTATCGGCAAGATACGCAGTATTTT.

This clonotype was picked up a small number of times. The V gene is TRBV6-2 or TRBV6-3, the J gene TRBJ2-7, with TRBD2 matching over 10 bases. The CDR3 is 15 residues long. V lost 8 bases and J lost 6; bases outside the gene matches: 13. Germline assignment: CDR1 MNHEY and CDR2 SVGEGT. The CDR3 nucleotides read TGTGCCAGCGGGCACCAAACTAGCGGGGCCTTCGAGCAGTACTTC. It translates to CASGHQTSGAFEQYF.